Each of the 11 T cell receptor beta chains below was sequenced from the same sample in a study of shared clonotypes between healthy human individuals. The data were produced by immunoSEQ multiplex PCR, yet TCRdb's version contains in-frame clones alone and is incomplete. The data hold fewer than 600,000 clones, with about 85% observed a single time. Input material: PBMCs. The receptors here all came from a woman between 35 and 50 years old in good health. Some clones in this sample may be carry-over from other donors' samples.

The chain joins TRBV15 to TRBJ2-7, with 9 positions matching TRBD1. Germline V gene sequence: CDR1 LNHNV, CDR2 YYDKDF (reference sequence). The V and J ends lost 2 bases and 6 bases, in that order; junction bases with no gene match: 5. This CDR3 region has 14 residues. CDR3: CATSRSRTGAEQYF. The DNA of the CDR3 is TGTGCCACCAGCAGATCCAGGACAGGGGCCGAGCAGTACTTC.

This rearrangement joins TRBV10-3 to TRBJ1-1; perhaps TRBD1 as D (6 bases). The length of the CDR3 is 14 residues. Germline values: CDR1 ENHRY, CDR2 SYGVKD. V lost 4 bases, J lost 0 bases, and 9 bases lay in between. The CDR3 DNA reads as TGTGCCATCAGTGCACAGGGAATGAACACTGAAGCTTTCTTT. Protein sequence: CAISAQGMNTEAFF.

The CDR3 reads CASSSDRGNTIYF. The DNA of the CDR3 is TGTGCCAGCAGTTCCGACAGGGGAAACACCATATATTTT. The genes are TRBV2 and TRBJ1-3, with D tentatively TRBD1 (6 bases). Trimming took 5 bases from V and 4 from J, leaving 9 bases between them. Germline V gene data show CDR1 as SNHLY and CDR2 as FYNNEI. The CDR3 runs 13 residues.

This chain connects TRBV6-5 to TRBJ2-7; possibly TRBD1 for D (6 bases). The CDR3 totals 14 residues. V gave up 7 bases and J gave up 6 bases, with 19 bases separating them. CDR1 and CDR2 from the germline V gene are MNHEY and SVGAGI. CDR3 loop: CASTLTGRLGEQYF. For the CDR3, the DNA is TGTGCCAGCACCTTGACAGGTAGATTGGGCGAGCAGTACTTC.

The gene calls are TRBV29-1 and TRBJ1-1; D gene ambiguous. This CDR3 spans 11 amino acids. The germline V gene has CDR1 SQVTM and CDR2 ANQGSEA. The V and J ends lost 0 bases and 7 bases respectively, with 6 bases between them. The CDR3, as DNA: TGCAGCGTTGAAGATCAAGGTGAAGCTTTCTTT. Protein sequence: CSVEDQGEAFF.

The chain is built from TRBV6-1 and TRBJ1-3; TRBD1 aligns across 9 bases. The germline CDR1 and CDR2 sequences are MNHNS and SASEGT. The trim removed 1 base at V and 7 bases at J, leaving 8 bases unmatched. The CDR3 is made up of 16 amino acids. CDR3: CASSEGLQGAKNTIYF. The CDR3 region has the DNA TGTGCCAGCAGTGAAGGTCTACAGGGGGCTAAGAACACCATATATTTT.

The chain carries TRBV7-9 and TRBJ2-1; 11 bases are shared with TRBD1. The V gene's germline CDR1 is SEHNR and CDR2 FQNEAQ (reference sequence). The junction had 12 bases not matched to a gene; V was cut back by 6 bases and J by 8 bases. The CDR3 covers 16 residues. CDR3 bases: TGTGCCAGCAGATCCCATTCGGACAGGGGGCTCGATGAGCAGTTCTTC. It translates to CASRSHSDRGLDEQFF.

This chain joins TRBV13 and TRBJ2-1; TRBD2 agrees at 7 bases. The length of the CDR3 is 15 residues. Germline-derived CDR1 and CDR2 are PRHDT and FYEKMQ (reference sequence). J gave up 2 bases and V 1 base, and 2 bases lay outside the gene matches. The CDR3 loop is CASSLEGRAYNEQFF. In nucleotides, the CDR3 is TGTGCCAGCAGCTTAGAGGGGAGGGCCTACAATGAGCAGTTCTTC.

This clone was recorded once. The V and J genes are TRBV28 and TRBJ1-5; maybe TRBD1 (6 bases). Germline assignment: CDR1 MDHEN and CDR2 SYDVKM. CDR3 size: 14 residues. V lost 2 bases to trimming and J lost 8 bases, with 13 bases between them. CDR3: CASSLTGPGEPQHF. CDR3 bases: TGTGCCAGCAGTTTAACGGGACCAGGGGAGCCCCAGCATTTT.

Worth noting for this clone: A far larger clone is just one base off, so this is likely a read error. Here the CDR3 omits its conserved ending phenylalanine or tryptophan, so a read error is the likely source. In the same sample, other DNA sequences code for this CDR3. The chain uses TRBV9 and TRBJ1-2; 7 nucleotides agree with TRBD1. V lost 3 bases to trimming and J lost 9 bases; unmatched junction nucleotides: 8. CDR3 size: 13 residues. Germline CDR1 SGDLS, CDR2 YYNGEE. The CDR3 DNA sequence: TGTGCCAGCAGCGGACCCGGACAGGCCCGCTACACCCTC. Translated: CASSGPGQARYTL.

CDR3 loop: CASSQFSLNTEAFF. As DNA, the CDR3 is TGCGCCAGCAGCCAATTCAGTTTGAACACTGAAGCTTTCTTT. The chain is built from TRBV4-1 and TRBJ1-1; D remains unclear. CDR1 is MGHRA, CDR2 YSYEKL, per germline. With 2 bases removed from V and 0 bases from J, the gap between germline ends came to 7 bases. The CDR3 totals 14 residues.